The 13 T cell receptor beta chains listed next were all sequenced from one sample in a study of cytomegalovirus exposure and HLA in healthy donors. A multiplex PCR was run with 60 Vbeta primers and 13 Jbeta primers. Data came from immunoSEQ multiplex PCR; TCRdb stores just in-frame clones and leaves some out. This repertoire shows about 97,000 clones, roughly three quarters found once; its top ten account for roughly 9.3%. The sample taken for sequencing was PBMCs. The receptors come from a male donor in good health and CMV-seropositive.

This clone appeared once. CDR3 sequence (DNA): TGTGCCAGCAGCTTCTATAATGAGCAGTTCTTC. Translation: CASSFYNEQFF. V and J are TRBV7-2 and TRBJ2-1; D is ambiguous. The germline V gene has CDR1 SGHTA and CDR2 FQGNSA. Trimming took 3 bases from V and 7 from J, leaving 4 bases between them. This CDR3 spans 11 amino acids.

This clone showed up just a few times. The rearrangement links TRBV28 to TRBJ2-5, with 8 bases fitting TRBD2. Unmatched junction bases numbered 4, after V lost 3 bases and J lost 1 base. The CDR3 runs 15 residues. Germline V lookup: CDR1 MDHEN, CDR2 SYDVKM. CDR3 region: CASSFRREAQETQYF. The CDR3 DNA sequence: TGTGCCAGCAGTTTTAGGCGGGAGGCCCAAGAGACCCAGTACTTC.

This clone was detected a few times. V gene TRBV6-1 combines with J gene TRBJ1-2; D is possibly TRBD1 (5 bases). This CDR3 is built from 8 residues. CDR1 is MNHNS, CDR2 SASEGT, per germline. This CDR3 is CAGDGYTF. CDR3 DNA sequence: TGTGCAGGGGATGGCTACACCTTC.

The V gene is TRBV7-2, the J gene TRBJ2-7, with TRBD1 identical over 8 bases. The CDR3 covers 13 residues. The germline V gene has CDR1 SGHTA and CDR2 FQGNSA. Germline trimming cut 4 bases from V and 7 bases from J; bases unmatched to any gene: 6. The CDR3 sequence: CASSSQGDREQYF. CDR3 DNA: TGTGCCAGCAGCTCTCAGGGGGACAGGGAGCAGTACTTC.

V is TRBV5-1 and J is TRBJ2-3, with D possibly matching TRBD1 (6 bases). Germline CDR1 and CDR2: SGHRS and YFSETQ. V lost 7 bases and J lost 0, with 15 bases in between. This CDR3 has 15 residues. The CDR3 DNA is TGCGCCAGCTGTAAACAGGGCCTAAGCACAGATACGCAGTATTTT. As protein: CASCKQGLSTDTQYF.

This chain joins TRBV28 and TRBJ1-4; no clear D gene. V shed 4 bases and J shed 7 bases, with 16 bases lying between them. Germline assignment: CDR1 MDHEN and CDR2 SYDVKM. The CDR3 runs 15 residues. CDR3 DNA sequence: TGTGCCAGCAGTTCGACTTGGGGTGGAGGTGAAAAACTGTTTTTT. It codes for CASSSTWGGGEKLFF.

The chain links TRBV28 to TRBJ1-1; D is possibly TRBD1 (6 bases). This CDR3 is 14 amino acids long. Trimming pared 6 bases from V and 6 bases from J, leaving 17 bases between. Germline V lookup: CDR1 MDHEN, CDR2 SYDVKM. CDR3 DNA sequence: TGTGCCAGCAGGGCCAGGGGAGAGGTGGCTGAAGCTTTCTTT. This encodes CASRARGEVAEAFF.

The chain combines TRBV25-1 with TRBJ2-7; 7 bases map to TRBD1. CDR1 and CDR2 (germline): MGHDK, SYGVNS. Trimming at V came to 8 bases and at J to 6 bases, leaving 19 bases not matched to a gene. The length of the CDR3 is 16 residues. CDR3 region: CASRVETGVGPLEQYF. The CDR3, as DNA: TGTGCCAGCCGAGTCGAAACAGGGGTTGGTCCGCTCGAGCAGTACTTC.

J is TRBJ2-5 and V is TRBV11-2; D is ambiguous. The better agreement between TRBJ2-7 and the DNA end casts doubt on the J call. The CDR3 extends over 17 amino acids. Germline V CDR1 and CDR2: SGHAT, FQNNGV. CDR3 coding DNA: TGTGCCAGCAGCTTAGATGAGGCCCGGCCAATTCCCTACGAGCAGTACTTC. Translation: CASSLDEARPIPYEQYF.

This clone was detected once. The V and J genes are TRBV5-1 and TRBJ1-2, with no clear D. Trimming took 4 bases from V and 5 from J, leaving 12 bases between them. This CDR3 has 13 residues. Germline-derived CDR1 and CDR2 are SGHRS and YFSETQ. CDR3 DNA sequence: TGCGCCAGCAGCCGGGAGGGCGAGTATGGCTACACCTTC. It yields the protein CASSREGEYGYTF. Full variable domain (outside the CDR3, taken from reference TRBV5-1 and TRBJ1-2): KAGVTQTPRYLIKTRGQQVTLSCSPISGHRSVSWYQQTPGQGLQFLFEYFSETQRNKGNFPGRFSGRQFSNSRSEMNVSTLELGDSALYLCASSREGEYGYTFGSGTRLTVV.

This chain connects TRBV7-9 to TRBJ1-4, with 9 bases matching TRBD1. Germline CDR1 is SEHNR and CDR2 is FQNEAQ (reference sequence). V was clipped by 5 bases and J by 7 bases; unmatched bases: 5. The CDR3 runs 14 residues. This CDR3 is CASSQRTGVEKLFF. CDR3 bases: TGTGCCAGCAGCCAAAGGACAGGGGTTGAAAAACTGTTTTTT.

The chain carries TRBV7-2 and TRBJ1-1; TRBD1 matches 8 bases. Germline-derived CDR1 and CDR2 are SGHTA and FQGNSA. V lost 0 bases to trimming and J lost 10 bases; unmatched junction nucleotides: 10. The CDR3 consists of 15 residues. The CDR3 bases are TGTGCCAGCAGCTTAGCTCAAACAGGGGGGTATGGAGCTTTCTTT. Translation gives CASSLAQTGGYGAFF.

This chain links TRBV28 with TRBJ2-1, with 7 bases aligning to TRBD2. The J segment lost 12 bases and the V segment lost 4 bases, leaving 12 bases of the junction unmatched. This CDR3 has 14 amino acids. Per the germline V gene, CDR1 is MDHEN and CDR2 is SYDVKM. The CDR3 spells CASSWGGGDFGQFF. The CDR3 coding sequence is TGTGCCAGCAGTTGGGGGGGTGGGGATTTTGGGCAGTTCTTC.